The clone carrying this TCR beta chain came up once. Germline lookup yields CDR1 MGHDK and CDR2 SYGVNS. The ends lost 4 bases at V and 2 bases at J; junction bases unmatched: 2. The CDR3 extends over 13 amino acids. RNA, once extracted, was reverse transcribed into cDNA for use as the sequencing template. The data were produced by immunoSEQ multiplex PCR, yet TCRdb's version contains in-frame clones alone and is incomplete. Of 95,000 to 150,000 clones listed, about half are singletons. This entry is derived from a study of CD8+ T cells in alopecia areata. Study-wide background: Tofacitinib administration to treated patients was oral, at 5 to 10 mg twice daily.

The treatment denotes: oral pan-JAK inhibitor, 5-10 mg twice daily. Sorting separated CD4+ and CD8+ T cells out of PBMCs. Specimen: CD4+ T cells sorted from blood, collected at week 4, from a patient treated with tofacitinib. This clonotype was obtained from a human donor with alopecia areata. V gene TRBV25-1 combines with J gene TRBJ2-7; TRBD1 aligns across 7 bases. Written as DNA, the CDR3 is TGTGCCAGCAGTGGACAGGGAACCTACGAGCAGTACTTC. It translates to CASSGQGTYEQYF.